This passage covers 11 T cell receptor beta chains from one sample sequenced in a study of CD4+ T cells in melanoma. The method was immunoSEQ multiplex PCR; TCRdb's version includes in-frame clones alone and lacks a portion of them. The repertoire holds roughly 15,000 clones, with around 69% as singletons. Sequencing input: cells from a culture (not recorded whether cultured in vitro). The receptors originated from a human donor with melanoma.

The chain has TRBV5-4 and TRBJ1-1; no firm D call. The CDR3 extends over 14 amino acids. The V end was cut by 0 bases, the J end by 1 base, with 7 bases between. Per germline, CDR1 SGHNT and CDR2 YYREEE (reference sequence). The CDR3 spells CASSLVPGNTEAFF. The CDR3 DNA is TGTGCCAGCAGCTTGGTTCCAGGGAACACTGAAGCTTTCTTT.

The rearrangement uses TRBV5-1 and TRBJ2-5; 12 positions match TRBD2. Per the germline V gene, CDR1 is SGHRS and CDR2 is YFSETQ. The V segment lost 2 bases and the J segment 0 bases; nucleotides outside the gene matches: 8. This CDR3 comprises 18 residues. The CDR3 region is CASSFRLAGGYYQETQYF. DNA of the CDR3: TGCGCCAGCAGCTTTAGGCTAGCGGGGGGGTACTACCAAGAGACCCAGTACTTC.

CDR3 bases: TGTGCCAGCAGCTTAGGGGCGGGGGGGCCAAATGAGCAGTTCTTC. It specifies CASSLGAGGPNEQFF. This sequence joins TRBV6-4 and TRBJ2-1; 9 nucleotides line up with TRBD2. The trim removed 6 bases at V and 7 bases at J, leaving 10 bases unmatched. The CDR3 runs to 15 residues. CDR1 MRHNA and CDR2 SNTAGT come from the germline V gene.

The CDR3 region is CASSSPRSYEQYF. CDR3 DNA sequence: TGTGCCAGCAGCTCCCCTCGCAGCTACGAGCAGTACTTC. V and J are TRBV7-8 and TRBJ2-7; D is unresolved. V was clipped by 4 bases and J by 3 bases, with 10 bases between them. Germline V gives CDR1 SGHVS, CDR2 FQNEAQ. The CDR3 length is 13 residues.

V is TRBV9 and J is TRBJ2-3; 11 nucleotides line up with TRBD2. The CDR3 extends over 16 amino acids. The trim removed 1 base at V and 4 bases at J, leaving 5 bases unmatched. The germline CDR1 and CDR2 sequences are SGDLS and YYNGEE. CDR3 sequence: CASSVSGTSGADTQYF. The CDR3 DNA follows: TGTGCCAGCAGCGTATCTGGGACTAGCGGAGCAGATACGCAGTATTTT.

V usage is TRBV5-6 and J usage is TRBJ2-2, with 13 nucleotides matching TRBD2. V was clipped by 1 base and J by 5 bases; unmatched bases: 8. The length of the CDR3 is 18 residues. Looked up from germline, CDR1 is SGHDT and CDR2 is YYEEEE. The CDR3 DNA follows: TGTGCCAGCAGCTTGAGACTAGCGGGGGGTCCGCGGACCGGGGAGCTGTTTTTT. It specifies CASSLRLAGGPRTGELFF. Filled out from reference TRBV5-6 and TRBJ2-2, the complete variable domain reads DAGVTQSPTHLIKTRGQQVTLRCSPKSGHDTVSWYQQALGQGPQFIFQYYEEEERQRGNFPDRFSGHQFPNYSSELNVNALLLGDSALYLCASSLRLAGGPRTGELFFGEGSRLTVL.

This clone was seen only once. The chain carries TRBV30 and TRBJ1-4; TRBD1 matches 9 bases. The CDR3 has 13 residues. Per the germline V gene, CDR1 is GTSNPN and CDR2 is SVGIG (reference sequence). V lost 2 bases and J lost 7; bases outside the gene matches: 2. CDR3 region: CAWSRQGGEKLFF. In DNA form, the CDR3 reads TGTGCCTGGAGTAGACAGGGGGGTGAAAAACTGTTTTTT.

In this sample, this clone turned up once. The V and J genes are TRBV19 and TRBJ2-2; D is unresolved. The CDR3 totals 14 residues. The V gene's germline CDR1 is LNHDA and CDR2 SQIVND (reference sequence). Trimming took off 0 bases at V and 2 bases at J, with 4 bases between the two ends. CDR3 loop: CASSIDGNTGELFF. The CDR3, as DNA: TGTGCCAGTAGTATAGATGGAAACACCGGGGAGCTGTTTTTT.

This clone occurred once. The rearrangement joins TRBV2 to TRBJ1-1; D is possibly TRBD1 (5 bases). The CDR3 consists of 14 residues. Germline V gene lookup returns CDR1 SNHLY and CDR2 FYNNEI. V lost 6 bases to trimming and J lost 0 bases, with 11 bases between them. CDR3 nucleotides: TGTGCCAGCAGACGACAGCCGTTGAACACTGAAGCTTTCTTT. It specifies CASRRQPLNTEAFF.

The CDR3 is CASSEGLEREAFF. In nucleotides, the CDR3 is TGCGCCAGCAGCGAAGGGTTGGAGAGAGAAGCTTTCTTT. This chain uses TRBV5-1 with TRBJ1-1; no clear D. V was trimmed by 4 bases and J by 8 bases, leaving 15 bases between them. The germline V gene has CDR1 SGHRS and CDR2 YFSETQ. The CDR3 contains 13 residues.

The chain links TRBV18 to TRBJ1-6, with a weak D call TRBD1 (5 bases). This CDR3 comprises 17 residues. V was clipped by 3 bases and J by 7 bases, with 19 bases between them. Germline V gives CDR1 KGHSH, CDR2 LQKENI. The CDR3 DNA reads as TGTGCCAGCTCACCCTCCGCCCAGGGAATTCAGAATTCACCCCTCCACTTT. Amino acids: CASSPSAQGIQNSPLHF. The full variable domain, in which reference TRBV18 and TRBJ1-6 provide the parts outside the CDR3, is NAGVMQNPRHLVRRRGQEARLRCSPMKGHSHVYWYRQLPEEGLKFMVYLQKENIIDESGMPKERFSAEFPKEGPSILRIQQVVRGDSAAYFCASSPSAQGIQNSPLHFGNGTRLTVT.